These T cell receptor beta chains were read from a single sample in a study of technical replicates of blood from a handful of donors. Data came from immunoSEQ multiplex PCR; TCRdb stores just in-frame clones and leaves some out. In the table there are about 83,000 clones, around 94% of which are singletons. Material: T cells isolated from PBMCs. The receptor set was obtained from a human donor in good health. Both conserved end residues are part of each CDR3. D genes are given only for firm matches. Clone sizes are given selectively: once, few, many, or a class where the clone is expanded.

>TRBJ2-3|TRBV4-1|.|.
TGCGCCAGCAGCCAAGGGGTGGCTAAAAGCGGGAGCACAGATACGCAGTATTTT
CASSQGVAKSGSTDTQYF
>TRBJ2-4|TRBV28|.|TRBD1
TGTGCCAGCTCCCGGGACAGCTTTTTCTCCAGTATAGCCAAAAACATTCAGTACTTC
CASSRDSFFSSIAKNIQYF
>TRBJ1-5|TRBV25-1|.|.
TGTGCCAGCAGTGGACAGTCGTATAGCAATCAGCCCCAGCATTTT
CASSGQSYSNQPQHF
>TRBJ1-1|TRBV14|.|.
TGTGCCAGCAGCCCCTATTCGAACACTGAAGCTTTCTTT
CASSPYSNTEAFF
>TRBJ2-1|TRBV5-1|once|TRBD2
TGCGCCAGCAGCTTGGTACTAGCGGGGAACTCCTACAATGAGCAGTTCTTC
CASSLVLAGNSYNEQFF
>TRBJ2-1|TRBV19|.|TRBD2
TGTGCCAGTAGTATGGGGCCCCCAAGCGGGGGTGATGAGCAGTTCTTC
CASSMGPPSGGDEQFF
>TRBJ1-1|TRBV29-1|.|.
TGCAGCGTTGAAGCGATCGGGGACACTGAAGCTTTCTTT
CSVEAIGDTEAFF
>TRBJ2-1|TRBV9|.|.
TGTGCCAGCAGCCACACCCCGCGGTTGGATGGGTCCTACAATGAGCAGTTCTTC
CASSHTPRLDGSYNEQFF
>TRBJ2-1|TRBV4-2|.|TRBD2
TGTGCCAGCAGCCAAGTTCCCCTAGCGGATTACTACAATGAGCAGTTCTTC
CASSQVPLADYYNEQFF
>TRBJ2-1|TRBV7-8|.|.
TGTGCCAGCAGCTTAAGAGAGGCTAGCGCTAATGAGCAGTTCTTC
CASSLREASANEQFF
>TRBJ1-5|TRBV2|few|TRBD1
TGTGCCAGCAGTGAAGCGCAAGGGACAGGGATAAGCAATCAGCCCCAGCATTTT
CASSEAQGTGISNQPQHF
>TRBJ2-1|TRBV10-3|.|TRBD2
TGTGCCATCACTCGGACTAGCGGTTACAATGAGCAGTTCTTC
CAITRTSGYNEQFF
>TRBJ2-2|TRBV7-2|.|TRBD2
TGTGCCAGCAGCTGGCGGGAGTCGAACACCGGGGAGCTGTTTTTT
CASSWRESNTGELFF
>TRBJ1-6|TRBV4-1|.|TRBD1
TGCGCCAGCAGCCAAGTCCAGTCGACAGGGCCCCTCGGCAATTCACCCCTCCACTTT
CASSQVQSTGPLGNSPLHF
>TRBJ2-1|TRBV28|once|.
TGTGCCAGCAGTTTATATCGGAATGAGCAGTTCTTC
CASSLYRNEQFF
>TRBJ2-5|TRBV19|.|.
TGTGCCAGTACCCGCGGAGACAGTACGGAGACCCAGTACTTC
CASTRGDSTETQYF
>TRBJ2-1|TRBV5-1|.|.
TGCGCCAGCAGCTTGGGGGGAGGATGGGGCAATGAGCAGTTCTTC
CASSLGGGWGNEQFF
>TRBJ2-5|TRBV29-1|.|TRBD1
TGCAGCGTTGATCAGACAGGGGGCGAGGAGACCCAGTACTTC
CSVDQTGGEETQYF
>TRBJ2-7|TRBV10-2|.|.
TGCGCCAGCAGTGAGTCCGCAGGGGGGAGAACTAACGAGCAGTACTTC
CASSESAGGRTNEQYF
>TRBJ1-4|TRBV7-9|.|.
TGTGCCAGCAGCTTAGATGGGGGCTTCCGAAAACTGTTTTTT
CASSLDGGFRKLFF
>TRBJ2-3|TRBV7-6|once|.
TGTGCCAGCACCCCCGGGGTGGGGAGCACAGATACGCAGTATTTT
CASTPGVGSTDTQYF
>TRBJ2-1|TRBV7-6|few|TRBD2
TGTGCCAGCAGCTTAAACAGCGGGGGTGACTTCAATGAGCAGTTCTTC
CASSLNSGGDFNEQFF
>TRBJ1-5|TRBV7-2|.|.
TGTGCCAGCAGCTTAAACAGCTATCAGCCCCAGCATTTT
CASSLNSYQPQHF
>TRBJ1-5|TRBV21-1|.|.
TGTGCCAGCAGCAAAGCGCGAAACAGGTTTCCTAAGAATCAGCCCCAGCATTTT
CASSKARNRFPKNQPQHF
>TRBJ2-3|TRBV5-6|.|.
TGTGCCAGCAGCTTTAGCCCTACAGATACGCAGTATTTT
CASSFSPTDTQYF
>TRBJ1-5|TRBV7-2|.|TRBD1
TGTGCCAGCAGCTTAGGGGACAGGGGGCCTCGCAATCAGCCCCAGCATTTT
CASSLGDRGPRNQPQHF
>TRBJ2-1|TRBV7-2|.|TRBD2
TGTGCCAGCAGCTCTAGCGGGAGCCGATATTATGAGCAGTTCTTC
CASSSSGSRYYEQFF
>TRBJ1-3|TRBV28|.|.
TGTGCCAGCGCGACATCATCTTACTCTGGAAACACCATATATTTT
CASATSSYSGNTIYF
>TRBJ2-1|TRBV11-3|.|TRBD1
TGTGCCAGCAGCTTAGCAGGGGGCAATGAGCAGTTCTTC
CASSLAGGNEQFF